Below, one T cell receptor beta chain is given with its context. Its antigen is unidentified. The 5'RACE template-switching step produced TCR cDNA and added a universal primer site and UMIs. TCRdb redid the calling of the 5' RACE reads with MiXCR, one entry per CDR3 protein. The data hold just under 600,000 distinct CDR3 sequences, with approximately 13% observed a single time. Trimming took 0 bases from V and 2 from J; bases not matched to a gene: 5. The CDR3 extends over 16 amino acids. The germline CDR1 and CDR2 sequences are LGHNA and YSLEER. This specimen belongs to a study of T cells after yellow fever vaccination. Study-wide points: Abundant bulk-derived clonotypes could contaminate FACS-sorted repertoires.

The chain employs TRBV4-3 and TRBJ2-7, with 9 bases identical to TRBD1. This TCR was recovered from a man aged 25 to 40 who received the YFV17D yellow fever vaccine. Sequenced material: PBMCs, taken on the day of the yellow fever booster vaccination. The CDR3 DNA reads TGCGCCAGCAGCCAAGATAGTACAGGGGGCGCCTACGAGCAGTACTTC. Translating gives CASSQDSTGGAYEQYF.